The clone carrying this T cell receptor beta chain was seen many times. Its antigen remains unknown. This sample is drawn from a study of T cells after posttransplantation cyclophosphamide. Busulfan-fludarabine conditioning, marrow transplant, and cyclophosphamide on days +3 and +4 were administered. Using immunoSEQ multiplex PCR, the repertoire was profiled, and TCRdb retains in-frame clones only, with some absent. The sample is made up of 20,000 to 25,000 clones, none counted only once. The CDR3 is 15 residues long. Germline V CDR1 and CDR2: MNHNY, SVGAGI (reference sequence). Trimming cost V 10 bases and J 0 bases, with 16 bases left between them. Broader study findings: After PTCy, TRB diversity resembled that of CNI/methotrexate controls.

The material sequenced was PBMCs, taken after allogeneic stem cell transplant with posttransplant cyclophosphamide. The rearrangement joins TRBV6-6 to TRBJ2-1, with TRBD1 as a possible D gene (6 bases). The clonotype comes from a male patient in his late teens or twenties who received an allogeneic stem cell transplant from a related donor, was CMV-positive, and had no GVHD. These T cells may partly come from the graft donor. CDR3 loop: CATNYQGSSYNEQFF. The CDR3 DNA follows: TGTGCCACCAATTACCAGGGGAGCTCCTACAATGAGCAGTTCTTC.